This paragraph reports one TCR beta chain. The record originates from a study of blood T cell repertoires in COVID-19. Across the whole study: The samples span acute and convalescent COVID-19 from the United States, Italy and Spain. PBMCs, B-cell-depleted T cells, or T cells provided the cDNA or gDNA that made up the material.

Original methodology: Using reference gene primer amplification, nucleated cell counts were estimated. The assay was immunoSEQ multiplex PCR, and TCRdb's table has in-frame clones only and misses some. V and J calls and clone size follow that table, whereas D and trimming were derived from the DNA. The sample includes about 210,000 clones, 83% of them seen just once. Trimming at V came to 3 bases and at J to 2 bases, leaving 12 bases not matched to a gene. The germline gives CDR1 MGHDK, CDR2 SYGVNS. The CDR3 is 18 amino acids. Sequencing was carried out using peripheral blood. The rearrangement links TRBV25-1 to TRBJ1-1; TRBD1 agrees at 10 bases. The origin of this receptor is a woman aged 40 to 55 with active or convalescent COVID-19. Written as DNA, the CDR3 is TGTGCCAGCAGTGAGGAGACAGGGGGCCTTTTTTTTAACACTGAAGCTTTCTTT. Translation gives CASSEETGGLFFNTEAFF. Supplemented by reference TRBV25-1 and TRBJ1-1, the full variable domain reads EADIYQTPRYLVIGTGKKITLECSQTMGHDKMYWYQQDPGMELHLIHYSYGVNSTEKGDLSSESTVSRIRTEHFPLTLESARPSHTSQYLCASSEETGGLFFNTEAFFGQGTRLTVV.